Described below is a single T cell receptor beta chain sequence and its context. Germline V gene sequence: CDR1 SGHTS, CDR2 YDEGEE. The CDR3 extends over 17 amino acids. V lost 5 bases, J lost 4 bases, and 19 bases lay in between. The entry originates in a study of T cell responses to AZD1222 COVID-19 vaccine. Sequencing was performed with immunoSEQ multiplex PCR; in TCRdb, only in-frame clones are kept and a portion is missing. The sample includes around 150,000 clones, about nine tenths of them seen just once. This clonotype was sampled from an adult who received the AZD1222 COVID-19 vaccine. The source was peripheral blood, collected 28 days after the second AZD1222 dose. The rearrangement links TRBV5-8 to TRBJ1-6; maybe TRBD1 (5 bases). The CDR3 DNA is TGTGCCAGCAGGACCCTTAGCGGGACCCAATATAATTCACCCCTCCACTTT. Encoded protein: CASRTLSGTQYNSPLHF.